This entry lists 21 T cell receptor beta chains sequenced from one sample in a study of radiotherapy plus CTLA-4 blockade in lung cancer. Profiling relied on immunoSEQ multiplex PCR, and the TCRdb table lists in-frame clones only, not all of them. The top ten clones hold approximately 7.8% of a sample with 45,000 to 55,000 clones, approximately 90% of them seen once. The sample here was peripheral blood, taken from a patient treated with radiotherapy plus ipilimumab. Receptors originate from a human donor with non-small cell lung cancer whose response to radiotherapy plus ipilimumab could not be evaluated.

CDR3 coding DNA: TGTGCCTCCTCGACAGAGTTGAACACTGAAGCTTTCTTT. Its translation is CASSTELNTEAFF. The chain employs TRBV15 and TRBJ1-1, with a tentative D call TRBD1 (5 bases). The germline V gene has CDR1 LNHNV and CDR2 YYDKDF (reference sequence). The ends were cut back, 11 bases at V and 0 bases at J, with 13 bases in the middle. CDR3 length: 13 amino acids.

The chain recombines TRBV4-3 with TRBJ2-1; TRBD2 is a possible D gene (5 bases). The length of the CDR3 is 17 residues. Trimming removed 3 bases from V and 6 bases from J, with 21 bases in between. Germline CDR1 reads LGHNA; CDR2 reads YSLEER. In DNA form, the CDR3 reads TGCGCCAGCAGCCAGGGCCCCGGGAATGAGGGTTTCAATGAGCAGTTCTTC. This codes for CASSQGPGNEGFNEQFF.

CDR3 coding DNA: TGTGCCAGCAGGGGCAGGTCGGAAAGTTCACCCCTCCACTTT. Its translation is CASRGRSESSPLHF. This sequence joins TRBV5-4 and TRBJ1-6; D is uncertain. V was pared by 5 bases and J by 9 bases, with 15 bases between. CDR3 length: 14 residues. Germline V CDR1 and CDR2: SGHNT, YYREEE (reference sequence).

The chain recombines TRBV4-3 with TRBJ2-3; 12 bases are a match to TRBD2. After removal of 1 base from V and 5 bases from J, the junction contained 10 bases not matched to a gene. This CDR3 region has 18 residues. From germline, CDR1 is LGHNA and CDR2 YSLEER. CDR3 sequence: CASSQGSSGRAGKDTQYF. Here the CDR3 DNA reads TGCGCCAGCAGCCAAGGATCTAGCGGGAGGGCCGGGAAAGATACGCAGTATTTT.

The rearrangement links TRBV7-2 to TRBJ1-1; 8 bases fit TRBD1. The CDR3 is made up of 15 amino acids. From germline, CDR1 is SGHTA and CDR2 FQGNSA. V shed 2 bases and J 5 bases; nucleotides not matched to a gene: 7. As DNA, the CDR3 is TGTGCCAGCAGCTTAAGGGGGACAGGAGGGACTGAAGCTTTCTTT. Translated: CASSLRGTGGTEAFF.

J is TRBJ2-7 and V is TRBV18, with D unresolved. This CDR3 region has 15 residues. Germline V lookup: CDR1 KGHSH, CDR2 LQKENI. Trimming shortened V by 1 base and J by 5 bases, and 15 bases separated the two germline ends. This chain's CDR3 is CASSPLRGRNDEQYF. Here the CDR3 DNA reads TGTGCCAGCTCACCACTAAGAGGCCGAAATGACGAGCAGTACTTC. Filled out from reference TRBV18 and TRBJ2-7, the complete variable domain reads NAGVMQNPRHLVRRRGQEARLRCSPMKGHSHVYWYRQLPEEGLKFMVYLQKENIIDESGMPKERFSAEFPKEGPSILRIQQVVRGDSAAYFCASSPLRGRNDEQYFGPGTRLTVT.

The rearrangement links TRBV9 to TRBJ2-5; D may be TRBD2 (6 bases). The DNA matches TRBJ2-7 better at its end, which makes the J call doubtful. The CDR3 extends over 14 amino acids. Germline assignment: CDR1 SGDLS and CDR2 YYNGEE. CDR3 sequence reads: CASSEGSGVYEQYF. DNA of the CDR3: TGTGCCAGCAGCGAAGGGTCGGGGGTTTACGAGCAGTACTTC.

V is TRBV6-1 and J is TRBJ2-7, with 9 bases identical to TRBD1. CDR1 is MNHNS and CDR2 is SASEGT in the germline V gene. The V and J ends lost 11 bases and 6 bases, in that order; junction bases with no gene match: 14. The CDR3 is 14 amino acids. The CDR3 region is CACLPGTGSLEQYF. DNA for the CDR3: TGTGCCTGCCTCCCCGGGACAGGGAGTCTCGAGCAGTACTTC.

The chain combines TRBV19 with TRBJ2-7, with D perhaps matching TRBD2 (6 bases). CDR1 is LNHDA and CDR2 is SQIVND in the germline V gene (reference sequence). Trimming left V 8 bases short and J 3 bases short, with 17 bases between. The CDR3 runs to 14 residues. The CDR3 is CASRPPGVDYEQYF. CDR3 coding DNA: TGTGCCAGTCGCCCTCCGGGAGTTGACTACGAGCAGTACTTC.

The chain joins TRBV28 to TRBJ1-1; TRBD1 agrees at 8 bases. This CDR3 has 13 residues. Germline-derived CDR1 and CDR2 are MDHEN and SYDVKM. V trimming: 6 bases; J trimming: 3 bases; junction bases outside the gene matches: 3. The CDR3 is CASRGQGDTEAFF. Here the CDR3 DNA reads TGTGCCAGCAGAGGACAGGGAGACACTGAAGCTTTCTTT.

This clone came up once. The J gene is TRBJ2-2, the V gene TRBV12-5, with TRBD1 identical over 9 bases. J lost 1 base, V lost 6 bases, and 3 bases had no gene match. The CDR3 has 15 residues. Germline V gene sequence: CDR1 LGHNT, CDR2 FRNRAP. CDR3 bases: TGTGCTAGTGGGACGGGACAGGGGAACACCGGGGAGCTGTTTTTT. It encodes CASGTGQGNTGELFF.

This clone was counted a few times. The J gene is TRBJ2-3, the V gene TRBV18; tentative D call: TRBD1 (6 bases). V lost 1 base, J lost 7 bases, and 12 bases lay in between. CDR3 length equals 14 residues. Germline V gives CDR1 KGHSH, CDR2 LQKENI. The CDR3 loop reads CASSPLRGSNTQYF. Here the CDR3 DNA reads TGTGCCAGCTCACCACTTAGGGGGTCGAATACGCAGTATTTT.

This chain uses TRBV7-2 with TRBJ2-5; 7 bases match TRBD1. The CDR3 is made up of 15 amino acids. Germline V lookup: CDR1 SGHTA, CDR2 FQGNSA. The junction had 8 bases not matched to a gene; V was cut back by 5 bases and J by 2 bases. Written as DNA, the CDR3 is TGTGCCAGCAGCCGACGGACAGGTGATCAAGAGACCCAGTACTTC. This gives the protein CASSRRTGDQETQYF.

The CDR3: CASSMSAGRAYEQYF. The DNA for the CDR3 is TGTGCCAGTAGTATGTCGGCAGGGCGAGCCTACGAGCAGTACTTC. This sequence joins TRBV19 and TRBJ2-7; D is perhaps TRBD1 (5 bases). The CDR3 sequence is 15 residues long. The germline gives CDR1 LNHDA, CDR2 SQIVND (reference sequence). V lost 3 bases and J lost 2, with 14 bases in between.

The DNA for the CDR3 is TGCAGCGTAACCCCGGGACAGGAGGGTGGCTACACCTTC. The encoded protein is CSVTPGQEGGYTF. The V gene is TRBV29-1, the J gene TRBJ1-2; 8 bases align to TRBD1. The CDR3 covers 13 residues. The V gene's germline CDR1 is SQVTM and CDR2 ANQGSEA. J gave up 7 bases and V 6 bases, and 10 bases lay outside the gene matches.

This clone was detected only a few times. This chain uses TRBV7-9 with TRBJ2-3; 9 bases agree with TRBD2. This CDR3 contains 14 residues. Germline V gene sequence: CDR1 SEHNR, CDR2 FQNEAQ (reference sequence). Trimming took 5 bases from V and 2 from J; bases not matched to a gene: 2. The CDR3 loop is CASSLGLATDTQYF. The CDR3 DNA follows: TGTGCCAGCAGCCTGGGACTAGCCACAGATACGCAGTATTTT.

The J gene is TRBJ2-5, the V gene TRBV9, with TRBD2 matching over 9 bases. The CDR3 contains 16 residues. The V gene end was trimmed by 2 bases and the J gene end by 1 base; junction bases not matched to a gene: 6. CDR1 and CDR2 from the germline V gene are SGDLS and YYNGEE. The CDR3 spells CASSVGNSGGQETQYF. CDR3 in DNA: TGTGCCAGCAGCGTCGGGAATAGCGGGGGCCAAGAGACCCAGTACTTC.

The CDR3 here is CSVRPTVLNTEAFF. The DNA for the CDR3 is TGCAGCGTCAGGCCGACCGTGCTGAACACTGAAGCTTTCTTT. The V gene is TRBV29-1, the J gene TRBJ1-1, with no clear D. Trimming took off 6 bases at V and 0 bases at J, with 14 bases between the two ends. The CDR3 is 14 residues long. From germline, CDR1 is SQVTM and CDR2 ANQGSEA.

The rearrangement uses TRBV7-2 and TRBJ1-6; a possible D gene is TRBD1 (5 bases). V shed 5 bases and J shed 10 bases, with 9 bases lying between them. CDR3 length: 12 residues. The germline V gene encodes CDR1 SGHTA and CDR2 FQGNSA. The CDR3 nucleotides are TGTGCCAGCAGCCCCCGGGGGTCACCCCTCCACTTT. Translated, it gives CASSPRGSPLHF.

This clone was observed once. The rearrangement uses TRBV19 and TRBJ1-5, with 7 bases aligning to TRBD1. CDR1 LNHDA and CDR2 SQIVND come from the germline V gene (reference sequence). The CDR3 has 14 residues. J gave up 3 bases and V 3 bases, and 2 bases lay outside the gene matches. CDR3 nucleotide sequence: TGTGCCAGTAGTATGGGGACAGTCAATCAGCCCCAGCATTTT. Translation: CASSMGTVNQPQHF.

The CDR3 sequence: CASSQEEGDTHEQYF. The DNA for the CDR3 is TGCGCCAGCAGCCAAGAAGAGGGGGACACTCACGAGCAGTACTTC. This chain joins TRBV4-3 and TRBJ2-5; possibly TRBD1 for D (6 bases). The better agreement between TRBJ2-7 and the DNA end casts doubt on the J call. CDR1 is LGHNA and CDR2 is YSLEER in the germline V gene. The CDR3 spans 15 residues.